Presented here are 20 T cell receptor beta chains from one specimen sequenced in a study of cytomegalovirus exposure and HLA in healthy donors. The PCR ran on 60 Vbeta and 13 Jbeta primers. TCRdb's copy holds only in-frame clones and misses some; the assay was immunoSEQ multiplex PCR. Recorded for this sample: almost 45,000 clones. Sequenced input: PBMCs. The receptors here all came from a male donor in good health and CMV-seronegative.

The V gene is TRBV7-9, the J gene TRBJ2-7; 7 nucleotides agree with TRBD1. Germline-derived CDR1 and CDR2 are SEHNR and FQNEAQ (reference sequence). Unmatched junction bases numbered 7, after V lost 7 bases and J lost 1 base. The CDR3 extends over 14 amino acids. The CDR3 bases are TGTGCCAGCACCATGAGCAGGGGGTCCTACGAGCAGTACTTC. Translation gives CASTMSRGSYEQYF.

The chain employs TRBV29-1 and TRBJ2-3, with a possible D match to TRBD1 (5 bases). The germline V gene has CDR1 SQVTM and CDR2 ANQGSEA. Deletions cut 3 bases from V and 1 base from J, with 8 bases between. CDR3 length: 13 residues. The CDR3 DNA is TGCAGCGTTGAGTTACAGGGCACAGATACGCAGTATTTT. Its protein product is CSVELQGTDTQYF.

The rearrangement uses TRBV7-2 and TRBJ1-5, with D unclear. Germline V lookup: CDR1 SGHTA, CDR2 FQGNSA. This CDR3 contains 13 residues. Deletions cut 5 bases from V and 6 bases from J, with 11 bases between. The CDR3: CASSTSGAQPQHF. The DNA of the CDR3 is TGTGCCAGCAGCACCTCCGGAGCTCAGCCCCAGCATTTT.

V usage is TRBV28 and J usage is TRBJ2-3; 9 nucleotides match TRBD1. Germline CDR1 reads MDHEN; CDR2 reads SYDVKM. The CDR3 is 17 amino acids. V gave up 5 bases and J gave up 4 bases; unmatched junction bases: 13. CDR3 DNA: TGTGCCAGCAGTGTTATACAGGGGGCTGGAATCGCAGATACGCAGTATTTT. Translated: CASSVIQGAGIADTQYF.

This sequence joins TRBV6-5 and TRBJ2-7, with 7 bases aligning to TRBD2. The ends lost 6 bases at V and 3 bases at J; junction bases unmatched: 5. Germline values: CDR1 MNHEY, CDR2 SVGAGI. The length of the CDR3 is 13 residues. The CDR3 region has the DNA TGTGCCAGCAGATCCGGGACTAACTACGAGCAGTACTTC. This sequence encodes CASRSGTNYEQYF.

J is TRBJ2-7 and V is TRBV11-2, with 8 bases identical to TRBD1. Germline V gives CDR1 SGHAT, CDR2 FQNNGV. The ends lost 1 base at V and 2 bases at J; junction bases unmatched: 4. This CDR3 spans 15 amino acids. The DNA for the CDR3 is TGTGCCAGCAGCTTAGGAACAGGGGGACCCTACGAGCAGTACTTC. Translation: CASSLGTGGPYEQYF.

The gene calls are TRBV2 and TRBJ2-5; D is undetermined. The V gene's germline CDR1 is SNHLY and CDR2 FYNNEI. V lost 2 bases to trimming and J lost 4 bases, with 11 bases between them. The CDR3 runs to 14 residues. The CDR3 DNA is TGTGCCAGCAGTGAAATGGCTAGGAGAGAGACCCAGTACTTC. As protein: CASSEMARRETQYF. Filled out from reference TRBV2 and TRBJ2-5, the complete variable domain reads EPEVTQTPSHQVTQMGQEVILRCVPISNHLYFYWYRQILGQKVEFLVSFYNNEISEKSEIFDDQFSVERPDGSNFTLKIRSTKLEDSAMYFCASSEMARRETQYFGPGTRLLVL.

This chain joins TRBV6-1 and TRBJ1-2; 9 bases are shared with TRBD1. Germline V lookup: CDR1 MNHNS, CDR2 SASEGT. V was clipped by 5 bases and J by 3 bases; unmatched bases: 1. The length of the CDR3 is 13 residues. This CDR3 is CASSRDRDYGYTF. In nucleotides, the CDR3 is TGTGCCAGCAGTAGGGACAGGGACTATGGCTACACCTTC.

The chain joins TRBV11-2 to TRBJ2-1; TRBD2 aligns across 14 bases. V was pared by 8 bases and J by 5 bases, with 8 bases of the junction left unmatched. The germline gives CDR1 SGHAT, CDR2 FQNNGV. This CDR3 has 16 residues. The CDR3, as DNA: TGTGCCAGCTCAGGGACTAGCGGGAGACCTGACAATGAGCAGTTCTTC. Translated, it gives CASSGTSGRPDNEQFF.

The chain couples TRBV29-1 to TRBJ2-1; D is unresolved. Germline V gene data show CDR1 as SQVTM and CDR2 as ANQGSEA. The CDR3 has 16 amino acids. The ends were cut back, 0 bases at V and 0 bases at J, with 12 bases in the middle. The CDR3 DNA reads TGCAGCGTTGAAGATCCAACGAAGAGCTCCTACAATGAGCAGTTCTTC. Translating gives CSVEDPTKSSYNEQFF.

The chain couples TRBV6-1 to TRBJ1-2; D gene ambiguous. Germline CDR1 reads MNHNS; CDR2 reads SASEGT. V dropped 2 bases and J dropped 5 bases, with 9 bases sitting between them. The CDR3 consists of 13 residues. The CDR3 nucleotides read TGTGCCAGCAGTGAACGGCAGGAATATGGCTACACCTTC. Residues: CASSERQEYGYTF.

This chain's CDR3 is CASNKQVNYGYTF. CDR3 sequence (DNA): TGTGCCAGCAACAAACAGGTTAACTATGGCTACACCTTC. The genes are TRBV5-8 and TRBJ1-2, with D perhaps matching TRBD1 (5 bases). CDR3 length equals 13 residues. Germline lookup yields CDR1 SGHTS and CDR2 YDEGEE. Trimming took 6 bases from V and 1 from J, leaving 10 bases between them.

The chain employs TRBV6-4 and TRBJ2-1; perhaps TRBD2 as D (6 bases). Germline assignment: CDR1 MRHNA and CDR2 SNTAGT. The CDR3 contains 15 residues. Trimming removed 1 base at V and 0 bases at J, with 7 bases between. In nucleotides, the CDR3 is TGTGCCAGCAGTGACTTAGCGGCCTCCTACAATGAGCAGTTCTTC. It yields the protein CASSDLAASYNEQFF.

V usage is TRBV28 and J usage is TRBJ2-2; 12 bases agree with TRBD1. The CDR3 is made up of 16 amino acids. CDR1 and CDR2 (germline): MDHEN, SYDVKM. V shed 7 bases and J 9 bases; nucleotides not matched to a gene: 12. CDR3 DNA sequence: TGTGCCAGCATTAAAACCGGGACAGGGGGCTACAGGGAGCTGTTTTTT. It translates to CASIKTGTGGYRELFF.

CDR3 sequence reads: CASSSTPRNEQFF. CDR3 sequence (DNA): TGTGCCAGCAGCTCCACTCCCCGCAATGAGCAGTTCTTC. This rearrangement joins TRBV7-3 to TRBJ2-1; D uncertain. Germline V gene sequence: CDR1 SGHTA, CDR2 FQGTGA. The CDR3 consists of 13 residues. Trimming pared 4 bases from V and 6 bases from J, leaving 10 bases between.

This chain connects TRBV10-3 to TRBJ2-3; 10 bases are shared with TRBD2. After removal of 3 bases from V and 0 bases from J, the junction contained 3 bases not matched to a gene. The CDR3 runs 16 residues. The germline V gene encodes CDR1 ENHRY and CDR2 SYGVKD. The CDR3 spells CAISDPTSGSTDTQYF. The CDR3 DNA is TGTGCCATCAGTGACCCGACTAGCGGGAGCACAGATACGCAGTATTTT.

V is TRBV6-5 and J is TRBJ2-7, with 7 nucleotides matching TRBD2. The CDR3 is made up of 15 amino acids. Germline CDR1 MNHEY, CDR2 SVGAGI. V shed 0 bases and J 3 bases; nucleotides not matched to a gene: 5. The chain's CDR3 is CASSYSWSGNYEQYF. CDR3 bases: TGTGCCAGCAGTTACTCGTGGAGCGGGAACTACGAGCAGTACTTC.

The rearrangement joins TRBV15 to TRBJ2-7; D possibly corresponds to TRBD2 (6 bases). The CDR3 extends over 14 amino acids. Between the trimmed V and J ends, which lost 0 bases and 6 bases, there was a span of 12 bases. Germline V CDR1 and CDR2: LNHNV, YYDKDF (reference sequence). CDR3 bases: TGTGCCACCAGCAGAGAACTGGGACTCGGCGAGCAGTACTTC. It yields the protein CATSRELGLGEQYF.

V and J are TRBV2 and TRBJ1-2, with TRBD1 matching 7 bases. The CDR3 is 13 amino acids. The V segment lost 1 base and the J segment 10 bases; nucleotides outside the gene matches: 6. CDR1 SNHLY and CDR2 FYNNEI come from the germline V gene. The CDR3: CASSEGQGEIYTF. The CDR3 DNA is TGTGCCAGCAGTGAAGGACAGGGTGAAATCTACACCTTC.

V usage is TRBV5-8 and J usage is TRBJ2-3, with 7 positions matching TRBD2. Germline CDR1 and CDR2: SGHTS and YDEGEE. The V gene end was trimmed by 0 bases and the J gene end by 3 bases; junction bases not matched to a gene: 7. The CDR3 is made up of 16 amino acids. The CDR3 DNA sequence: TGTGCCAGCAGCTTGGAGGCGGGAGTCGGGACAGATACGCAGTATTTT. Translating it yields CASSLEAGVGTDTQYF.